The entry below gives a single T cell receptor (beta chain) sequence along with its context. The data derive from a study of blood T cell repertoires in COVID-19. Study overall: COVID-19 samples collected from the United States, Italy and Spain covered acute and convalescent phases. Sample material is recorded as cDNA or gDNA derived from T cells, B-cell-depleted T cells, or PBMCs.

Original data processing: Reference gene primer amplification yielded estimated nucleated cell counts. Measured with immunoSEQ multiplex PCR; TCRdb has only the in-frame clones, and not every one. The V and J calls and the clone size are those of that table, but D and trimming were determined from the DNA. The repertoire holds about 130,000 clones, with about 90% as singletons. V was pared by 4 bases and J by 3 bases, with 12 bases between. The germline V gene encodes CDR1 LNHDA and CDR2 SQIVND (reference sequence). The CDR3 runs 15 residues. Sequenced input: peripheral blood. The sequence was obtained from an older woman with acute or convalescent COVID-19. V and J are TRBV19 and TRBJ2-2; TRBD1 might be the D (6 bases). CDR3 sequence (DNA): TGTGCCAGTAGTACGGCCCACAGGGACACCGGGGAGCTGTTTTTT. As protein: CASSTAHRDTGELFF. The full variable domain, completed using reference TRBV19 and TRBJ2-2, is DGGITQSPKYLFRKEGQNVTLSCEQNLNHDAMYWYRQDPGQGLRLIYYSQIVNDFQKGDIAEGYSVSREKKESFPLTVTSAQKNPTAFYLCASSTAHRDTGELFFGEGSRLTVL.